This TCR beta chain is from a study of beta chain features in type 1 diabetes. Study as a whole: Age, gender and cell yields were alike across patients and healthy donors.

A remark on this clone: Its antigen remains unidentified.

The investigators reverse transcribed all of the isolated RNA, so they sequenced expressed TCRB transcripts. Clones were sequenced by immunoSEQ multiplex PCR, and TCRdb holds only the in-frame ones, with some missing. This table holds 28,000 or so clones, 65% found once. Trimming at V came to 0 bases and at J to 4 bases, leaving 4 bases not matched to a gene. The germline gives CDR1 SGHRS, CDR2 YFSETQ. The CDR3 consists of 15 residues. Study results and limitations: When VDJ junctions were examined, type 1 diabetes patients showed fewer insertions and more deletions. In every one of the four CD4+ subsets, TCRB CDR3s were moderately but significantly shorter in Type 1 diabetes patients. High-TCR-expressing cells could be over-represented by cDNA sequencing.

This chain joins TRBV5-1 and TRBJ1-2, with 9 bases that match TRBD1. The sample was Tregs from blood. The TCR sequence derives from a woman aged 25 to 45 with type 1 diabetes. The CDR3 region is CASSLAGTGFYGYTF. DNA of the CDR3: TGCGCCAGCAGCTTGGCCGGGACAGGGTTCTATGGCTACACCTTC.